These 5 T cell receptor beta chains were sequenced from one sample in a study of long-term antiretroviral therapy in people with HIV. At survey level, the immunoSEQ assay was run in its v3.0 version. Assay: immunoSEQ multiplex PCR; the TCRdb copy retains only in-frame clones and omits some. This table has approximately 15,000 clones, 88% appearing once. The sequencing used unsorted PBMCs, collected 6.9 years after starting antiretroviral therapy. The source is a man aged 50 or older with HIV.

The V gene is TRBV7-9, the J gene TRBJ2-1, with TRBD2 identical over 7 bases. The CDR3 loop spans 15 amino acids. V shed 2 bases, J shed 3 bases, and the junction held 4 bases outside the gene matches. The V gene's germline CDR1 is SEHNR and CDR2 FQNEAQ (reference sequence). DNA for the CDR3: TGTGCCAGCAGCTTAAACCGGGACTACTACAATGAGCAGTTCTTC. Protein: CASSLNRDYYNEQFF.

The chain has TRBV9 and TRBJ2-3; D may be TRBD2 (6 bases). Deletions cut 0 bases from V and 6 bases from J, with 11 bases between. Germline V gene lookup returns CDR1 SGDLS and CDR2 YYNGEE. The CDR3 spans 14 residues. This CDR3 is CASSVAGRGDTQYF. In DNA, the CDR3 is TGTGCCAGCAGCGTAGCCGGGAGAGGGGATACGCAGTATTTT.

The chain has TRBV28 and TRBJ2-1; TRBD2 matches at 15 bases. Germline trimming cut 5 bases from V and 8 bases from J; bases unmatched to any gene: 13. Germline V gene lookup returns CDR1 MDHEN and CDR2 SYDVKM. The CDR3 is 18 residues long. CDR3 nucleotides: TGTGCCAGCAGTACCGACCGGACTAGCGGGAGGGCCGTACATGAGCAGTTCTTC. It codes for CASSTDRTSGRAVHEQFF.

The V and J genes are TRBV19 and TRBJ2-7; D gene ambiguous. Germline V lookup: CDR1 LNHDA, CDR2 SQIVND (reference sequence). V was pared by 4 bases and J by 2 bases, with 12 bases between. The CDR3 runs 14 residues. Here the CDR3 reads CASSTFGPPYEQYF. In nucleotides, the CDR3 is TGTGCCAGTAGTACCTTTGGACCCCCCTACGAGCAGTACTTC.

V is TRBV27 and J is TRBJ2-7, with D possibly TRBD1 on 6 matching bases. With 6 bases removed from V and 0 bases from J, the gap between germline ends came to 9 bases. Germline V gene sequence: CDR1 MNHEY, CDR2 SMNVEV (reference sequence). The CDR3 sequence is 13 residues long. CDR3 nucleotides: TGTGCCAGCAGGTTGGACAGCTCCTACGAGCAGTACTTC. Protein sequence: CASRLDSSYEQYF.